The 23 T cell receptor beta chains below come from one sample, sequenced in a study of spatial heterogeneity in lung cancer. Time point noted: sample taken at primary tumor resection. TCRs were sequenced from unsorted whole RNA of tumor, nontumor lung or PBMC. TCRdb reprocessed the 5' RACE reads via MiXCR and lists one record per CDR3 protein. The data show roughly 49,000 distinct CDR3 sequences, roughly 7% seen once. The sample was PBMCs, taken at surgery. The receptor source for this set is a female donor with early-stage non-small cell lung cancer.

This clonotype was observed a handful of times. The chain is built from TRBV9 and TRBJ2-3; D is uncertain. The V end lost 4 bases, the J end lost 6 bases, and 15 bases lay between the germline ends. Per germline, CDR1 SGDLS and CDR2 YYNGEE. The CDR3 extends over 14 amino acids. For the CDR3, the DNA is TGTGCCAGCAGCCCCATTCCCGAGGCTGATACGCAGTATTTT. It yields the protein CASSPIPEADTQYF. The full variable domain, with the rest looked up from reference TRBV9 and TRBJ2-3, is DSGVTQTPKHLITATGQRVTLRCSPRSGDLSVYWYQQSLDQGLQFLIQYYNGEERAKGNILERFSAQQFPDLHSELNLSSLELGDSALYFCASSPIPEADTQYFGPGTRLTVL.

This clonotype was counted at least ten times. The V and J genes are TRBV11-2 and TRBJ2-3; the D gene is possibly TRBD2 (6 bases). Trimming shortened V by 1 base and J by 6 bases, and 14 bases separated the two germline ends. The CDR3 sequence is 15 residues long. Germline CDR1 reads SGHAT; CDR2 reads FQNNGV. CDR3 sequence (DNA): TGTGCCAGCAGCTTAGTGGCGACTGGAGGGGATACGCAGTATTTT. Its protein is CASSLVATGGDTQYF. Variable domain in full (rest from reference TRBV11-2 and TRBJ2-3): EAGVAQSPRYKIIEKRQSVAFWCNPISGHATLYWYQQILGQGPKLLIQFQNNGVVDDSQLPKDRFSAERLKGVDSTLKIQPAKLEDSAVYLCASSLVATGGDTQYFGPGTRLTVL.

This clonotype came up a few times. This sequence joins TRBV11-2 and TRBJ1-1, with TRBD1 matching 9 bases. The CDR3 is 16 amino acids. With 1 base clipped from V and 3 bases from J, the junction kept 6 bases outside the gene matches. Germline V gene sequence: CDR1 SGHAT, CDR2 FQNNGV. The CDR3 sequence is CASSLGGTGPHTEAFF. DNA for the CDR3: TGTGCCAGCAGCTTAGGAGGGACAGGGCCACACACTGAAGCTTTCTTT. Full variable domain (outside the CDR3, taken from reference TRBV11-2 and TRBJ1-1): EAGVAQSPRYKIIEKRQSVAFWCNPISGHATLYWYQQILGQGPKLLIQFQNNGVVDDSQLPKDRFSAERLKGVDSTLKIQPAKLEDSAVYLCASSLGGTGPHTEAFFGQGTRLTVV.

This clonotype was recorded many times. The rearrangement joins TRBV10-3 to TRBJ2-3; possibly TRBD2 for D (5 bases). Germline V gene lookup returns CDR1 ENHRY and CDR2 SYGVKD. V was cut by 11 bases and J by 5 bases, with 17 bases left in between. The CDR3 sequence is 13 residues long. CDR3 sequence (DNA): TGTGCCCACCAGGATCCCGGGAAAGATACGCAGTATTTT. Translated, it gives CAHQDPGKDTQYF.

The V gene is TRBV6-1, the J gene TRBJ2-2, with no clear D. Germline V gene sequence: CDR1 MNHNS, CDR2 SASEGT. This CDR3 spans 15 amino acids. V lost 10 bases and J 0 bases, leaving 15 bases between the germline ends. The CDR3 nucleotides are TGTGCCATCCGCCGGGTAAACGCGAACACCGGGGAGCTGTTTTTT. Translated: CAIRRVNANTGELFF.

This clonotype was found many times. The CDR3: CASNLRGETQYF. The CDR3 region has the DNA TGTGCCAGCAACCTCCGGGGGGAGACCCAGTACTTC. This chain connects TRBV2 to TRBJ2-5; D is perhaps TRBD2 (6 bases). The germline gives CDR1 SNHLY, CDR2 FYNNEI. V gave up 7 bases and J gave up 5 bases, with 11 bases separating them. This CDR3 region has 12 residues.

This clonotype was recorded many times. The V gene is TRBV2, the J gene TRBJ1-1; D is uncertain. Germline V lookup: CDR1 SNHLY, CDR2 FYNNEI. The CDR3 is made up of 12 amino acids. V was shortened by 3 bases and J by 11 bases, with 13 bases between the two germline ends. The DNA for the CDR3 is TGTGCCAGCAGTGATAGTCAGTTCGCGGCTTTCTTT. Protein product: CASSDSQFAAFF.

This clonotype was counted ten times or more. This chain uses TRBV12-3 or TRBV12-4 with TRBJ1-1; D might be TRBD1 (5 bases). Trimming removed 3 bases from V and 4 bases from J, with 18 bases in between. The CDR3 totals 16 residues. The CDR3 protein is CASSLTRPGGITEAFF. Here the CDR3 DNA reads TGTGCCAGCAGTTTGACTAGGCCGGGGGGAATCACTGAAGCTTTCTTT.

This clonotype showed up many times. The J gene is TRBJ2-3, the V gene TRBV7-2; no clear D. Germline CDR1 SGHTA, CDR2 FQGNSA. With 5 bases removed from V and 2 bases from J, the gap between germline ends came to 5 bases. The CDR3 spans 12 residues. CDR3 amino acids: CASSAYTDTQYF. The CDR3 DNA sequence: TGTGCCAGCAGCGCCTACACAGATACGCAGTATTTT.

This clonotype was observed at least ten times. The CDR3 nucleotides read TGTGCCAGCAGCTTTGTCCAGGGGAATGAGCAGTTCTTC. This encodes CASSFVQGNEQFF. The chain is built from TRBV7-2 and TRBJ2-1; possible D gene TRBD1, 6 bases. V lost 3 bases and J 7 bases, leaving 10 bases between the germline ends. The CDR3 consists of 13 residues. CDR1 and CDR2 (germline): SGHTA, FQGNSA.

This clonotype appeared many times. The V gene is TRBV28, the J gene TRBJ2-3; D not resolved. Trimming took 1 base from V and 3 from J, leaving 5 bases between them. The CDR3 covers 13 residues. Germline V CDR1 and CDR2: MDHEN, SYDVKM. CDR3 sequence (DNA): TGTGCCAGCAGTTTATTTCTTACAGATACGCAGTATTTT. Its protein is CASSLFLTDTQYF.

This clonotype has a count of ten or more. This chain uses TRBV7-8 with TRBJ1-2, with 9 bases lining up with TRBD1. V lost 5 bases to trimming and J lost 4 bases; unmatched junction nucleotides: 5. Germline CDR1 and CDR2: SGHVS and FQNEAQ. The CDR3 consists of 14 residues. The CDR3 region is CASSRDRAGYGYTF. As DNA, the CDR3 is TGTGCCAGCAGCCGGGACAGGGCGGGCTATGGCTACACCTTC.

The chain links TRBV5-1 to TRBJ2-1; tentative D call: TRBD2 (6 bases). Per the germline V gene, CDR1 is SGHRS and CDR2 is YFSETQ. V lost 8 bases and J 5 bases, leaving 14 bases between the germline ends. This CDR3 has 13 amino acids. The CDR3 DNA reads as TGCGCCAGTGGGGGACTTTTCGACAATGAGCAGTTCTTC. Amino acid sequence: CASGGLFDNEQFF.

The sample holds a few counts of this clonotype. V and J are TRBV5-1 and TRBJ1-2; 7 nucleotides align to TRBD1. The CDR3 totals 16 residues. V dropped 0 bases and J dropped 2; count of bases not matched to a gene: 7. CDR1 is SGHRS, CDR2 YFSETQ, per germline. The CDR3 region has the DNA TGCGCCAGCAGCTTGGAGGGGACAGTGTTAAACTATGGCTACACCTTC. It encodes CASSLEGTVLNYGYTF.

There are many counts of this clonotype. The chain links TRBV27 to TRBJ2-2; D is undetermined. Germline CDR1 reads MNHEY; CDR2 reads SMNVEV (reference sequence). Trimming shortened V by 3 bases and J by 4 bases, and 12 bases separated the two germline ends. This CDR3 is 15 amino acids long. The CDR3 reads CASSFENIGTGELFF. The CDR3 nucleotides read TGTGCCAGCAGTTTTGAGAACATTGGCACCGGGGAGCTGTTTTTT.

This clonotype was found many times. The chain recombines TRBV6-2 or TRBV6-3 with TRBJ1-5; D perhaps matches TRBD1 (5 bases). The V and J ends lost 2 bases and 4 bases respectively, with 9 bases between them. Germline CDR1 MNHEY, CDR2 SVGEGT. This CDR3 region has 14 residues. The CDR3: CASSYDGTNQPQHF. The CDR3 nucleotides are TGTGCCAGCAGTTACGATGGGACTAATCAGCCCCAGCATTTT.

Many counts were recorded for this clonotype. The chain combines TRBV5-1 with TRBJ2-1, with 8 bases aligning to TRBD1. Germline V gene sequence: CDR1 SGHRS, CDR2 YFSETQ. Germline trimming cut 6 bases from V and 8 bases from J; bases unmatched to any gene: 10. The CDR3 contains 14 residues. The CDR3 spells CASTLWTGIDEQFF. The CDR3 DNA reads TGCGCCAGCACACTTTGGACAGGGATCGATGAGCAGTTCTTC. The full variable domain, completed using reference TRBV5-1 and TRBJ2-1, is KAGVTQTPRYLIKTRGQQVTLSCSPISGHRSVSWYQQTPGQGLQFLFEYFSETQRNKGNFPGRFSGRQFSNSRSEMNVSTLELGDSALYLCASTLWTGIDEQFFGPGTRLTVL.

The chain combines TRBV6-2 or TRBV6-3 with TRBJ1-1; D ambiguous. The V gene lost 7 bases and the J gene lost 5 bases, with 8 bases spanning the gap. The CDR3 consists of 11 residues. Germline V CDR1 and CDR2: MNHEY, SVGEGT. CDR3 sequence (DNA): TGTGCCAGCAATCAAGGGACTGAAGCTTTCTTT. Encoded protein: CASNQGTEAFF.

This clonotype showed up many times. The rearrangement links TRBV5-8 to TRBJ1-2, with 9 bases fitting TRBD1. The CDR3 totals 14 residues. V shed 0 bases and J 7 bases; nucleotides not matched to a gene: 4. Germline V CDR1 and CDR2: SGHTS, YDEGEE. CDR3 in amino acids: CASSLDRGLGGYTF. The CDR3 nucleotides read TGTGCCAGCAGCTTGGACAGGGGGCTCGGTGGCTACACCTTC.

This clonotype was detected ten times or more. V is TRBV29-1 and J is TRBJ2-3, with 8 bases identical to TRBD2. Germline CDR1 and CDR2: SQVTM and ANQGSEA. The CDR3 extends over 15 amino acids. After removal of 6 bases from V and 4 bases from J, the junction contained 12 bases not matched to a gene. The DNA of the CDR3 is TGCAGCGTCGGGAGGGCCTTAACAGGAGCAGATACGCAGTATTTT. Protein product: CSVGRALTGADTQYF.

This clonotype has at least ten counts. The J gene is TRBJ1-1, the V gene TRBV7-9; D remains unclear. V was pared by 2 bases and J by 7 bases, with 14 bases between. CDR3 size: 14 residues. Germline CDR1 SEHNR, CDR2 FQNEAQ (reference sequence). Here the CDR3 reads CASSLRVDGDEAFF. Here the CDR3 DNA reads TGTGCCAGCAGCTTACGTGTCGACGGGGATGAAGCTTTCTTT.

There are many counts of this clonotype. This sequence joins TRBV5-1 and TRBJ2-7; D is uncertain. The germline V gene encodes CDR1 SGHRS and CDR2 YFSETQ. The CDR3 has 16 residues. V was pared by 2 bases and J by 2 bases, with 17 bases between. The CDR3 DNA is TGCGCCAGCAGCTTAAGGTCAGCTTCGATCCCCTACGAGCAGTACTTC. Translation gives CASSLRSASIPYEQYF.

The chain is built from TRBV10-3 and TRBJ1-1, with 7 bases identical to TRBD1. Per germline, CDR1 ENHRY and CDR2 SYGVKD. Germline trimming cut 2 bases from V and 10 bases from J; bases unmatched to any gene: 10. CDR3 length equals 14 residues. CDR3 nucleotides: TGTGCCATCAGTGAGACGACAGGGAGCGGAGGAGCTTTCTTT. Protein product: CAISETTGSGGAFF.